This entry concerns a single T cell receptor (beta chain). Its antigen is as yet unknown. These data originate in a study of T cell responses to AZD1222 COVID-19 vaccine. Findings and caveats of the study: The span of vaccine-associated CD4 TCRs extended across spike, with dominance at 160-218 and 743-854. The donor group comprised mostly white British people and more females; the analysis possibly underestimated clonal diversity. Baseline seropositives among AZD1222 recipients totaled only five to seven.

V was cut by 2 bases and J by 5 bases, with 13 bases left in between. This CDR3 region has 14 residues. The V gene's germline CDR1 is SGHRS and CDR2 YFSETQ. Clones were read by immunoSEQ multiplex PCR, and TCRdb kept only the in-frame ones, dropping some. The sample carries around 130,000 clones, about nine tenths recorded once. Pooled in the analysis were second doses at about 4 or about 12 weeks. The starting material was peripheral blood, obtained 28 days after the second AZD1222 dose. This receptor was identified in an adult who received the AZD1222 COVID-19 vaccine. V gene TRBV5-1 combines with J gene TRBJ2-5; D not resolved. Here the CDR3 reads CASSLTNHMETQYF. The DNA of the CDR3 is TGCGCCAGCAGCTTAACGAATCATATGGAGACCCAGTACTTC.